The 32 T cell receptor beta chains below were found in one sample sequenced in a study of cytomegalovirus exposure and HLA in healthy donors. With 60 Vbeta and 13 Jbeta primers, the PCR was carried out. Sequencing was performed with immunoSEQ multiplex PCR; in TCRdb, only in-frame clones are kept and a portion is missing. The sample contains 200,000 to 250,000 clones, 82% of which appear only once. The sample taken for sequencing was PBMCs. All receptors come from a woman aged 40 to 50 in good health and CMV-seropositive.

This clone occurred a few times. V and J are TRBV7-8 and TRBJ2-5; D is perhaps TRBD2 (6 bases). The end of the DNA aligns better with TRBJ2-7, so the J call may be wrong. The CDR3 consists of 15 residues. Per germline, CDR1 SGHVS and CDR2 FQNEAQ. The CDR3 DNA reads as TGTGCCAGCAGCTTAGGCGGGACCCCCTTTGACGAGCAGTACTTC. Translating gives CASSLGGTPFDEQYF.

The chain employs TRBV18 and TRBJ2-5; 9 bases agree with TRBD1. The CDR3 contains 16 residues. The junction had 6 bases not matched to a gene; V was cut back by 2 bases and J by 2 bases. Germline V gene data show CDR1 as KGHSH and CDR2 as LQKENI. The CDR3 DNA reads as TGTGCCAGCTCACCATGGACAGGGGCTGGGCAAGAGACCCAGTACTTC. Its protein product is CASSPWTGAGQETQYF.

The rearrangement uses TRBV10-1 and TRBJ2-1; D is perhaps TRBD2 (5 bases). Trimming pared 3 bases from V and 0 bases from J, leaving 12 bases between. Germline V gives CDR1 WNHNN, CDR2 SYGVQD (reference sequence). The CDR3 is made up of 16 amino acids. The CDR3 reads CASSELARSSYNEQFF. The CDR3 nucleotides are TGCGCCAGCAGTGAATTAGCGAGAAGCTCCTACAATGAGCAGTTCTTC.

V is TRBV18 and J is TRBJ2-5; D is possibly TRBD2 (5 bases). The closer fit of TRBJ2-7 to the DNA end suggests the J call may be wrong. CDR3 size: 15 residues. CDR1 and CDR2 from the germline V gene are KGHSH and LQKENI. CDR3 DNA sequence: TGTGCCAGCTCACGCACCACTGAGGGCTCCTACGAGCAGTACTTC. Its translation is CASSRTTEGSYEQYF.

The V gene is TRBV5-6, the J gene TRBJ1-3; D gene ambiguous. Germline loops: CDR1 SGHDT, CDR2 YYEEEE. With 4 bases removed from V and 7 bases from J, the gap between germline ends came to 18 bases. The CDR3 totals 15 residues. The CDR3 DNA follows: TGTGCCAGCAGCCTCACTACGGCCCTAGGCAACACCATATATTTT. Translating it yields CASSLTTALGNTIYF.

The chain couples TRBV5-1 to TRBJ2-1; D perhaps matches TRBD1 (6 bases). The germline V and J ends were trimmed by 0 bases and 5 bases, with 12 bases remaining between them. Per the germline V gene, CDR1 is SGHRS and CDR2 is YFSETQ. This CDR3 region has 15 residues. Here the CDR3 DNA reads TGCGCCAGCAGCTTGGTCCAGGGGCGGAACAATGAGCAGTTCTTC. Its translation is CASSLVQGRNNEQFF. Full variable domain (rest looked up from reference TRBV5-1 and TRBJ2-1): KAGVTQTPRYLIKTRGQQVTLSCSPISGHRSVSWYQQTPGQGLQFLFEYFSETQRNKGNFPGRFSGRQFSNSRSEMNVSTLELGDSALYLCASSLVQGRNNEQFFGPGTRLTVL.

The genes are TRBV6-5 and TRBJ2-7; D is unclear. Trimming removed 7 bases at V and 3 bases at J, with 19 bases between. The germline gives CDR1 MNHEY, CDR2 SVGAGI. The CDR3 totals 15 residues. The CDR3, as DNA: TGTGCCAGCATGGTTAACCCGCTGCTTAGCTACGAGCAGTACTTC. Translation gives CASMVNPLLSYEQYF.

In DNA form, the CDR3 reads TGTGCCAGCAGCAAACGGGGCTACAATGAGCAGTTCTTC. Protein: CASSKRGYNEQFF. The gene calls are TRBV21-1 and TRBJ2-1; the D call TRBD2 from the table was never checked on the DNA. TRBV21-1 is classified as a pseudogene. This CDR3 contains 13 residues.

This chain uses TRBV30 with TRBJ2-2, with TRBD1 matching over 7 bases. CDR1 is GTSNPN, CDR2 SVGIG, per germline (reference sequence). The CDR3 has 15 amino acids. The junction had 11 bases not matched to a gene; V was cut back by 0 bases and J by 10 bases. This CDR3 is CAWSVSSRGSEELFF. Here the CDR3 DNA reads TGTGCCTGGAGTGTAAGTTCCAGGGGGTCCGAGGAGCTGTTTTTT.

The J gene is TRBJ1-1, the V gene TRBV27; D gene ambiguous. In germline, CDR1 is MNHEY, CDR2 SMNVEV (reference sequence). The CDR3 has 14 residues. V was trimmed by 3 bases and J by 0 bases, leaving 8 bases between them. CDR3 residues: CASSFLTVNTEAFF. Written as DNA, the CDR3 is TGTGCCAGCAGTTTTTTGACTGTGAACACTGAAGCTTTCTTT.

This clone was counted only a few times. The J gene is TRBJ1-2, the V gene TRBV4-2; D is ambiguous. Between the trimmed V and J ends, which lost 4 bases and 3 bases, there was a span of 21 bases. Germline loops: CDR1 LGHNA, CDR2 YNFKEQ. The CDR3 extends over 17 amino acids. The CDR3 DNA reads TGTGCCAGCAGCCTTACCGCTATCGCCGGAGATGACTATGGCTACACCTTC. It translates to CASSLTAIAGDDYGYTF.

The chain joins TRBV5-8 to TRBJ1-1; 7 bases align to TRBD1. With V trimmed by 2 bases and J by 1 base, 8 bases remained unmatched. CDR1 SGHTS and CDR2 YDEGEE come from the germline V gene. There are 16 residues in the CDR3. CDR3 sequence (DNA): TGTGCCAGCAGCTTACCATATAGGGGGCGGAACACTGAAGCTTTCTTT. It encodes CASSLPYRGRNTEAFF.

The genes are TRBV29-1 and TRBJ1-1; weak D call: TRBD1 (5 bases). Per germline, CDR1 SQVTM and CDR2 ANQGSEA. V gave up 7 bases and J gave up 10 bases, with 19 bases separating them. This CDR3 comprises 12 residues. CDR3 nucleotides: TGCAGCGCCCAGTCGGGCAGGGCTGGAGCTTTCTTT. Its translation is CSAQSGRAGAFF.

This clone was seen only once. The chain combines TRBV4-2 with TRBJ1-1, with a possible D match to TRBD1 (6 bases). This CDR3 is built from 14 residues. Trimming pared 5 bases from V and 2 bases from J, leaving 12 bases between. From germline, CDR1 is LGHNA and CDR2 YNFKEQ. CDR3 DNA: TGTGCCAGCAGCTTTGGCAGGGGCAACACTGAAGCTTTCTTT. This sequence encodes CASSFGRGNTEAFF.

As regards this clone: Mismatch with germline at one junction end may stem from a read error. This chain links TRBV4-3 with TRBJ1-1; no definite D call. There are 13 residues in the CDR3. Germline V lookup: CDR1 LGHNA, CDR2 YSLEER. The CDR3 spells CANSQAPGSEAFF. CDR3 DNA: TGCGCCAACAGCCAAGCCCCCGGGAGTGAAGCTTTCTTT.

This sequence joins TRBV6-5 and TRBJ2-3, with a possible D match to TRBD2 (5 bases). The CDR3 is made up of 13 amino acids. Deletions cut 5 bases from V and 2 bases from J, with 8 bases between. The germline CDR1 and CDR2 sequences are MNHEY and SVGAGI. This chain's CDR3 is CASSRGYTDTQYF. CDR3 coding DNA: TGTGCCAGCAGTCGGGGTTACACAGATACGCAGTATTTT.

This rearrangement joins TRBV21-1 to TRBJ2-5; TRBD2 is the table's D call and was not checked against the DNA. TRBV21-1 is listed as a pseudogene. The CDR3 has 17 amino acids. CDR3 in DNA: TGTGCCAGCAGCAAGTGGACTAGCGGGAGACTGGTAGAGACCCAGTACTTC. Translated: CASSKWTSGRLVETQYF.

V and J are TRBV29-1 and TRBJ1-3; tentative D call: TRBD1 (6 bases). The CDR3 is 13 amino acids. CDR1 SQVTM and CDR2 ANQGSEA come from the germline V gene. Trimming stripped 4 bases from V and 0 bases from J, with 7 bases between. The CDR3 loop reads CSVGGHSGNTIYF. CDR3 nucleotide sequence: TGCAGCGTTGGGGGGCACTCTGGAAACACCATATATTTT.

V and J are TRBV6-1 and TRBJ1-4; 7 nucleotides align to TRBD1. V lost 5 bases and J lost 2; bases outside the gene matches: 2. There are 14 residues in the CDR3. Per germline, CDR1 MNHNS and CDR2 SASEGT. The CDR3 is CASSSGGTNEKLFF. The CDR3 coding sequence is TGTGCCAGCAGTTCAGGGGGGACTAATGAAAAACTGTTTTTT.

The chain employs TRBV29-1 and TRBJ1-1, with a weak D call TRBD1 (6 bases). CDR3 length equals 13 residues. V lost 6 bases and J lost 3, with 14 bases in between. Germline V gives CDR1 SQVTM, CDR2 ANQGSEA. The CDR3 reads CSVGVGGYTEAFF. In nucleotides, the CDR3 is TGCAGCGTGGGGGTAGGGGGTTACACTGAAGCTTTCTTT.

The chain uses TRBV6-6 and TRBJ1-2; 9 bases map to TRBD1. Trimming cost V 6 bases and J 5 bases; bases outside gene matches: 13. Germline V CDR1 and CDR2: MNHNY, SVGAGI (reference sequence). This CDR3 spans 16 amino acids. The CDR3 DNA sequence: TGTGCCAGCAGGCGCCCCGGACAGGGGAAAGAATATGGCTACACCTTC. Amino acids: CASRRPGQGKEYGYTF.

The chain recombines TRBV7-2 with TRBJ1-2; 10 positions match TRBD1. Trimming at V came to 3 bases and at J to 7 bases, leaving 8 bases not matched to a gene. The length of the CDR3 is 15 residues. Germline V gene lookup returns CDR1 SGHTA and CDR2 FQGNSA. CDR3 loop: CASSFPDRGRVGYTF. The CDR3 DNA reads as TGTGCCAGCAGCTTCCCCGACAGGGGGCGCGTTGGCTACACCTTC.

The V gene is TRBV6-5, the J gene TRBJ1-2, with a weak D call TRBD1 (5 bases). This CDR3 region has 14 residues. CDR1 and CDR2 (germline): MNHEY, SVGAGI. V lost 4 bases and J 3 bases, leaving 12 bases between the germline ends. CDR3 protein: CASSSPGGYYGYTF. CDR3 sequence (DNA): TGTGCCAGCAGTTCTCCGGGGGGGTACTATGGCTACACCTTC.

The chain links TRBV11-2 to TRBJ2-1, with D unclear. The germline V gene has CDR1 SGHAT and CDR2 FQNNGV. Between the trimmed V and J ends, which lost 4 bases and 7 bases, there was a span of 5 bases. The length of the CDR3 is 11 residues. The CDR3 coding sequence is TGTGCCAGCAGCTCCCTGAATGAGCAGTTCTTC. It translates to CASSSLNEQFF.

The chain employs TRBV10-3 and TRBJ1-1; TRBD1 matches 10 bases. This CDR3 region has 15 residues. Trimming at V came to 6 bases and at J to 2 bases, leaving 6 bases not matched to a gene. Germline-derived CDR1 and CDR2 are ENHRY and SYGVKD. The CDR3 here is CAISEGTGANTEAFF. For the CDR3, the DNA is TGTGCCATCAGCGAAGGGACAGGGGCTAACACTGAAGCTTTCTTT.

This CDR3 reads CASSLAGNTIYF. DNA of the CDR3: TGTGCCAGCAGCTTGGCGGGAAACACCATATATTTT. This chain connects TRBV5-8 to TRBJ1-3; D gene uncertain. Trimming pared 0 bases from V and 4 bases from J, leaving 2 bases between. CDR1 SGHTS and CDR2 YDEGEE come from the germline V gene. CDR3 length: 12 residues.

The chain employs TRBV4-2 and TRBJ1-1; D might be TRBD1 (5 bases). Germline assignment: CDR1 LGHNA and CDR2 YNFKEQ. This CDR3 is 14 amino acids long. Trimming removed 1 base from V and 4 bases from J, with 10 bases in between. CDR3 loop: CASSQGGWGTEAFF. CDR3 sequence (DNA): TGTGCCAGCAGCCAAGGGGGCTGGGGCACTGAAGCTTTCTTT.

The chain combines TRBV19 with TRBJ1-2; D is unclear. Germline values: CDR1 LNHDA, CDR2 SQIVND (reference sequence). This CDR3 is 14 amino acids long. The germline V and J ends were trimmed by 2 bases and 4 bases, with 11 bases remaining between them. The CDR3 DNA follows: TGTGCCAGTAGTATACTGGGGAGGGTCTATGGCTACACCTTC. The encoded protein is CASSILGRVYGYTF.

The rearrangement uses TRBV18 and TRBJ2-3, with 11 bases that match TRBD2. CDR3 length: 16 residues. The germline gives CDR1 KGHSH, CDR2 LQKENI. V trimming: 2 bases; J trimming: 4 bases; junction bases outside the gene matches: 5. The CDR3, as DNA: TGTGCCAGCTCACCAATGACTAGCGGGGCGGCAGATACGCAGTATTTT. Protein sequence: CASSPMTSGAADTQYF. Looking up the rest from reference TRBV18 and TRBJ2-3 gives the full variable domain: NAGVMQNPRHLVRRRGQEARLRCSPMKGHSHVYWYRQLPEEGLKFMVYLQKENIIDESGMPKERFSAEFPKEGPSILRIQQVVRGDSAAYFCASSPMTSGAADTQYFGPGTRLTVL.

A note on this clone: An end of the junction does not agree with germline; a read error may underlie this. This rearrangement joins TRBV7-9 to TRBJ2-7; 7 bases agree with TRBD2. Germline CDR1 reads SEHNR; CDR2 reads FQNEAQ (reference sequence). The CDR3 sequence is 13 residues long. CDR3 sequence (DNA): TGTTCCAGCAGCTTAGGCGCGGGGGTCGAGCAGTACTTC. This gives the protein CSSSLGAGVEQYF.

V usage is TRBV7-2 and J usage is TRBJ1-2; the D gene is possibly TRBD1 (6 bases). V was shortened by 5 bases and J by 6 bases, with 10 bases between the two germline ends. Germline-derived CDR1 and CDR2 are SGHTA and FQGNSA. The CDR3 consists of 12 residues. The CDR3 region has the DNA TGTGCCAGCAGCCTGGACAGCCATGGCTACACCTTC. Translation: CASSLDSHGYTF.

Note on this clone: The junction differs from germline at one of its ends, possibly a read error. Additional DNA sequences in this sample encode the identical CDR3. The V and J genes are TRBV9 and TRBJ1-6, with 8 bases matching TRBD1. Germline values: CDR1 SGDLS, CDR2 YYNGEE. The CDR3 sequence is 16 residues long. CDR3 loop: CASSGNRQGLNSPLHF. CDR3 in DNA: TGTGCCAGCAGCGGGAACCGACAGGGGTTAAATTCCCCCCTCCACTTT. Variable domain in full (rest from reference TRBV9 and TRBJ1-6): DSGVTQTPKHLITATGQRVTLRCSPRSGDLSVYWYQQSLDQGLQFLIQYYNGEERAKGNILERFSAQQFPDLHSELNLSSLELGDSALYFCASSGNRQGLNSPLHFGNGTRLTVT.